This note documents a single T cell receptor beta chain sequence. A quantity of about 0.45 to 1 ug RNA underwent reverse transcription using random hexamers. MiXCR, applied by TCRdb to the immunoSEQ multiplex PCR reads, yields one record per CDR3 protein. The sample lists approximately 170,000 distinct CDR3 sequences, 93% occurring once. The data derive from a study of CD8 T cells in Susac syndrome. This CDR3 is built from 16 residues. Trimming took 3 bases from V and 1 from J, leaving 14 bases between them. Per the germline V gene, CDR1 is SGHDT and CDR2 is YYEEEE. The chain has TRBV5-6 and TRBJ1-3, with D tentatively TRBD1 (6 bases). What was sequenced was CD4+ T cells from PBMCs. This receptor was obtained from a human donor in good health. The CDR3 nucleotides are TGTGCCAGCAGCTCGCCGGGACAAGCTTCTGGAAACACCATATATTTT. Its translation: CASSSPGQASGNTIYF.